This T cell receptor (beta chain) comes out of a study of cytomegalovirus exposure and HLA in healthy donors. On the study more broadly: Drawn from HLA-typed donors, 83 million or so unique TCRs were held in an early data release. Of approximately 400 genotyped donors, approximately 80% clustered with self-reported Caucasian donors. Whole-study results and caveats: Some V segments could not be told apart, so they were left out, TRBV6-2 and TRBV6-3 among them.

This CDR3 is built from 15 residues. The V end was cut by 3 bases, the J end by 4 bases, with 15 bases between. The germline V gene encodes CDR1 SGHTA and CDR2 FQGNSA. In the PCR, 60 Vbeta and 13 Jbeta primers were used. Clones were sequenced by immunoSEQ multiplex PCR, and TCRdb holds only the in-frame ones, with some missing. The table includes roughly 120,000 clones, around 78% detected once. This clone showed up just a few times. The target antigen is unknown. The chain recombines TRBV7-2 with TRBJ2-5; the D gene is possibly TRBD2 (6 bases). This clonotype was obtained from a man in his 60s in good health and CMV-seropositive. The sequenced sample was PBMCs. CDR3 coding DNA: TGTGCCAGCAGCTTTAGCGGCGCTACTAGAGAGACCCAGTACTTC. Its protein is CASSFSGATRETQYF.